Listed below are T cell receptor beta chains from one sample, sequenced in a study of memory CD8 T cells in hepatitis C reinfection. Profiling relied on immunoSEQ multiplex PCR, and the TCRdb table lists in-frame clones only, not all of them. The sample lists 35,000 to 50,000 clones; 85% to 90% were seen once. Sequencing was carried out using naive CD8+ T cells sorted from blood. The receptors were gathered from a man in his late teens or twenties with hepatitis C virus infection. CDR3s include the opening cysteine and the closing phenylalanine or tryptophan. A D gene is named only where the DNA matches it firmly. The size of a clone is reported for some rows only, either as once, few or many, or as a class for expanded clones.

clone_size d_call j_call v_call cdr3_aa cdr3_nt
few - TRBJ1-1 TRBV29-1 CSVVQEAEAFF TGCAGCGTTGTTCAGGAAGCTGAAGCTTTCTTT
- - TRBJ2-5 TRBV19 CASSISAGPYTPQYF TGTGCCAGTAGTATCTCGGCAGGGCCGTATACTCCCCAGTACTTC
- - TRBJ1-1 TRBV30 CAWSVGVNTEAFF TGTGCCTGGAGTGTAGGGGTGAACACTGAAGCTTTCTTT
- TRBD2 TRBJ2-5 TRBV19 CASSMVSGGRRETQYF TGTGCCAGTAGTATGGTTAGCGGGGGCCGACGGGAGACCCAGTACTTC
once - TRBJ1-5 TRBV19 CASNPWEGLNQPQHF TGTGCCAGTAACCCTTGGGAGGGCTTGAATCAGCCCCAGCATTTT
- TRBD1 TRBJ1-4 TRBV6-1 CASSGGDREWEKLFF TGTGCCAGCAGTGGGGGGGACAGAGAATGGGAAAAACTGTTTTTT
- - TRBJ1-5 TRBV6-1 CASSGVGTPYSNQPQHF TGTGCCAGCAGTGGAGTAGGGACACCTTATAGCAATCAGCCCCAGCATTTT
- - TRBJ1-1 TRBV7-9 CASSLGGAENTEAFF TGTGCCAGCAGCTTGGGGGGGGCGGAGAACACTGAAGCTTTCTTT
- - TRBJ2-1 TRBV6-4 CASSATRGGYNEQFF TGTGCCAGCAGTGCCACGCGGGGAGGTTACAATGAGCAGTTCTTC
- - TRBJ1-2 TRBV7-9 CASSLSGANYGYTF TGTGCCAGCAGCTTATCCGGAGCTAACTATGGCTACACCTTC
- TRBD1 TRBJ2-1 TRBV6-6 CASSYSGTGRNNEQFF TGTGCCAGCAGTTATTCCGGGACAGGGAGAAACAATGAGCAGTTCTTC
- - TRBJ2-2 TRBV29-1 CSVLRTDGELFF TGCAGCGTGCTCAGGACAGACGGGGAGCTGTTTTTT
- TRBD2 TRBJ2-1 TRBV5-5 CASNERGGHEQFF TGTGCCAGCAACGAGCGGGGGGGCCATGAGCAGTTCTTC
- - TRBJ2-1 TRBV6-5 CASSYSARGNEQFF TGTGCCAGCAGTTACTCAGCCAGGGGAAATGAGCAGTTCTTC
- TRBD1 TRBJ1-4 TRBV4-1 CASSQDLGTGVEKLFF TGCGCCAGCAGCCAAGACCTGGGGACAGGGGTTGAAAAACTGTTTTTT
- - TRBJ2-2 TRBV7-9 CASSHRQTGELFF TGTGCCAGCAGCCACCGACAGACCGGGGAGCTGTTTTTT
- - TRBJ2-5 TRBV28 CASSLPPDSPYQETQYF TGTGCCAGCAGTTTGCCCCCGGACAGCCCGTACCAAGAGACCCAGTACTTC
- - TRBJ2-1 TRBV4-3 CASTTDRYKKSSYNEQFF TGCGCCAGCACCACCGACAGATACAAAAAGAGCTCCTACAATGAGCAGTTCTTC
- TRBD1 TRBJ1-1 TRBV5-1 CASSSGTGGNTEAFF TGCGCCAGCAGCTCCGGGACAGGGGGCAACACTGAAGCTTTCTTT
- - TRBJ2-1 TRBV27 CASSLFQYNEQFF TGTGCCAGCAGTTTATTCCAGTACAATGAGCAGTTCTTC
- - TRBJ1-1 TRBV19 CASSPGVLEAFF TGTGCCAGTAGTCCCGGGGTTCTTGAAGCTTTCTTT
- TRBD2 TRBJ2-1 TRBV6-1 CASSVTSPGTSEYNEQFF TGTGCCAGCAGTGTAACCAGTCCCGGGACTAGCGAGTACAATGAGCAGTTCTTC
- - TRBJ1-5 TRBV2 CASRGEDMGQPQHF TGTGCCAGCAGGGGGGAGGATATGGGTCAGCCCCAGCATTTT
- - TRBJ1-1 TRBV5-4 CASSLAGNTEAFF TGTGCCAGCAGCTTGGCGGGGAACACTGAAGCTTTCTTT
- TRBD1 TRBJ1-5 TRBV7-8 CASSSTGTGTQPQHF TGTGCCAGCAGCTCCACCGGGACAGGGACTCAGCCCCAGCATTTT
- - TRBJ1-4 TRBV15 CATGQYPASGEKLFF TGTGCCACCGGACAGTACCCGGCCTCAGGAGAAAAACTGTTTTTT
- - TRBJ1-4 TRBV5-1 CASSSATVRTTNEKLFF TGCGCCAGCAGCTCCGCGACAGTCCGGACAACTAATGAAAAACTGTTTTTT
- - TRBJ1-1 TRBV7-2 CASSPTGNTEAFF TGTGCCAGCAGCCCGACAGGGAACACTGAAGCTTTCTTT
- TRBD1 TRBJ2-1 TRBV27 CASSDRVGEQFF TGTGCCAGCAGTGACAGGGTGGGTGAGCAGTTCTTC
- TRBD1 TRBJ1-1 TRBV7-2 CASSWTGGGTEAFF TGTGCCAGCAGCTGGACAGGGGGCGGCACTGAAGCTTTCTTT
few - TRBJ1-1 TRBV5-1 CASSPQGSPEAFF TGCGCCAGCAGCCCACAGGGTAGCCCTGAAGCTTTCTTT
- TRBD2 TRBJ2-7 TRBV6-5 CASRPSGYEQYF TGTGCCAGCAGACCTAGCGGCTACGAGCAGTACTTC
- TRBD2 TRBJ2-3 TRBV29-1 CSVSTSGRTDTQYF TGCAGCGTTTCGACTAGCGGGCGCACAGATACGCAGTATTTT
- TRBD1 TRBJ1-1 TRBV12-5 CASGDRLNTEAFF TGTGCTAGTGGGGACAGGTTGAACACTGAAGCTTTCTTT
- - TRBJ2-7 TRBV11-2 CASSQNYEQYF TGTGCCAGCAGTCAAAACTACGAGCAGTACTTC
- TRBD1 TRBJ1-2 TRBV28 CASSGTGGGYTF TGTGCCAGCAGTGGGACAGGGGGTGGCTACACCTTC
- - TRBJ2-3 TRBV19 CASSILSGSTDTQYF TGTGCCAGTAGTATACTGAGCGGGAGCACAGATACGCAGTATTTT
- - TRBJ2-1 TRBV27 CASSPTDGVEGNEQFF TGTGCCAGCAGTCCGACAGACGGGGTGGAGGGCAATGAGCAGTTCTTC
- - TRBJ1-1 TRBV7-9 CASSPEEAFF TGTGCCAGTAGCCCTGAGGAAGCTTTCTTT
few - TRBJ1-2 TRBV4-3 CASSQDIAANYGYTF TGCGCCAGCAGCCAAGATATCGCAGCTAACTATGGCTACACCTTC
- TRBD1 TRBJ1-6 TRBV6-5 CASHLWTGSSPLHF TGTGCCAGCCATTTGTGGACAGGGTCGTCACCCCTCCACTTT
- TRBD1 TRBJ1-1 TRBV4-3 CASSQDRQGHTEAFF TGCGCCAGCAGCCAAGATAGACAGGGACACACTGAAGCTTTCTTT
- - TRBJ2-5 TRBV5-1 CASSREVFIETQYF TGCGCCAGCAGCAGGGAGGTATTCATAGAGACCCAGTACTTC
- - TRBJ2-1 TRBV5-1 CASSPPMQGSEQFF TGCGCCAGCAGCCCTCCCATGCAGGGGAGTGAGCAGTTCTTC
once TRBD1 TRBJ1-2 TRBV7-8 CASSPGQGQIYGYTF TGTGCCAGCAGCCCGGGACAGGGCCAAATCTATGGCTACACCTTC
- - TRBJ1-2 TRBV4-3 CASSPTGWNNYGYTF TGCGCCAGCAGTCCTACAGGATGGAATAACTATGGCTACACCTTC
- TRBD2 TRBJ2-1 TRBV4-2 CASSSNTAGGGYNEQFF TGTGCCAGCAGCTCCAACACAGCGGGAGGGGGGTACAATGAGCAGTTCTTC
- TRBD2 TRBJ2-5 TRBV5-6 CASSLAWDYSQETQYF TGTGCCAGCAGCCTCGCGTGGGACTACTCGCAAGAGACCCAGTACTTC
- TRBD1 TRBJ2-7 TRBV28 CASSSPGTAVEQYF TGTGCCAGCAGTTCACCAGGGACAGCGGTCGAGCAGTACTTC
- - TRBJ2-1 TRBV19 CASSIPNSNEQFF TGTGCCAGTAGTATACCGAACAGCAATGAGCAGTTCTTC
- - TRBJ2-2 TRBV27 CASSPRSNTGELFF TGTGCCAGCAGTCCCAGATCGAACACCGGGGAGCTGTTTTTT
- - TRBJ2-1 TRBV6-5 CASSFDPGHLFNEQFF TGTGCCAGCAGTTTCGATCCGGGACACCTTTTTAATGAGCAGTTCTTC
- TRBD2 TRBJ2-7 TRBV4-1 CASSQGAREVYEQYF TGCGCCAGCAGCCAAGGGGCGCGGGAGGTGTACGAGCAGTACTTC
- TRBD1 TRBJ1-5 TRBV5-1 CASSLGTGGTQPQHF TGCGCCAGCAGCCTAGGGACAGGGGGAACTCAGCCCCAGCATTTT
- TRBD2 TRBJ2-5 TRBV5-6 CASSLASGGAQETQYF TGTGCCAGCAGCTTGGCCTCCGGGGGGGCCCAAGAGACCCAGTACTTC
- - TRBJ2-1 TRBV6-1 CASSPTGAFYNEQFF TGTGCCAGCAGTCCAACAGGTGCTTTCTACAATGAGCAGTTCTTC
once TRBD2 TRBJ2-3 TRBV7-2 CASSQREGSTDTQYF TGTGCCAGCAGTCAGCGGGAGGGCTCCACAGATACGCAGTATTTT